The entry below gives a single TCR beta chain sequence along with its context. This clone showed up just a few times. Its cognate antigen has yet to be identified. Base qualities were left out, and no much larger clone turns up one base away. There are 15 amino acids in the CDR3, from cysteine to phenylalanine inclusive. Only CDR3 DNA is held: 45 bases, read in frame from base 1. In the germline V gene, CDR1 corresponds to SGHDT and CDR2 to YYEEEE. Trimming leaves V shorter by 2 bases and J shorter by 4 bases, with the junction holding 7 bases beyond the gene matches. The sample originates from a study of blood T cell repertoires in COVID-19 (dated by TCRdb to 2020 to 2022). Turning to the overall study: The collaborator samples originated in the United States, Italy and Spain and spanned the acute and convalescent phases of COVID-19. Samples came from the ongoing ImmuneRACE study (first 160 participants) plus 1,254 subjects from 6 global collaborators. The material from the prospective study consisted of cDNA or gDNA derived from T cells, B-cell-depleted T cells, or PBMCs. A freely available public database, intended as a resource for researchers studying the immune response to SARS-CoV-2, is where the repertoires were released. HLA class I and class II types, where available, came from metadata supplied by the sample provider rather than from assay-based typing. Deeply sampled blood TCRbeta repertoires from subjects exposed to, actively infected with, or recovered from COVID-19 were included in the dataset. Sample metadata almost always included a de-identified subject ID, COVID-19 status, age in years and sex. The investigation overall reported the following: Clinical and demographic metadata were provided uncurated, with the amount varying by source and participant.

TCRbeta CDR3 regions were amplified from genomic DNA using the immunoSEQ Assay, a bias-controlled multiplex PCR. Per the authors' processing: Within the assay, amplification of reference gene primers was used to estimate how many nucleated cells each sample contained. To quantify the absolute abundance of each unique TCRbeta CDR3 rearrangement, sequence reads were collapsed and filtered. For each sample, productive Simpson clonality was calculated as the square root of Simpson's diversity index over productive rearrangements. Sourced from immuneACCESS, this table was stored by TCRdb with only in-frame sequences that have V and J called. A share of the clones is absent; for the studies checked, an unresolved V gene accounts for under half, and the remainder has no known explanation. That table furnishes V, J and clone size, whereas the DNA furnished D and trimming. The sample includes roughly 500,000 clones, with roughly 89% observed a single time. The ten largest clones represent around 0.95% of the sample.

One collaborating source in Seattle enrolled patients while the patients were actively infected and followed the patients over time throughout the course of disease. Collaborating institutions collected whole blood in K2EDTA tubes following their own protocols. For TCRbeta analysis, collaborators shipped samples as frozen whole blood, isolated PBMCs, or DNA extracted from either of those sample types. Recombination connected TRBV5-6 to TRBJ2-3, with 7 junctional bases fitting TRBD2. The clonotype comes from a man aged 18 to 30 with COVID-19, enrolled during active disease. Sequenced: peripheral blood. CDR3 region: CASSFGLEAPDTQYF. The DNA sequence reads TGTGCCAGCAGCTTCGGACTAGAAGCTCCAGATACGCAGTATTTT.